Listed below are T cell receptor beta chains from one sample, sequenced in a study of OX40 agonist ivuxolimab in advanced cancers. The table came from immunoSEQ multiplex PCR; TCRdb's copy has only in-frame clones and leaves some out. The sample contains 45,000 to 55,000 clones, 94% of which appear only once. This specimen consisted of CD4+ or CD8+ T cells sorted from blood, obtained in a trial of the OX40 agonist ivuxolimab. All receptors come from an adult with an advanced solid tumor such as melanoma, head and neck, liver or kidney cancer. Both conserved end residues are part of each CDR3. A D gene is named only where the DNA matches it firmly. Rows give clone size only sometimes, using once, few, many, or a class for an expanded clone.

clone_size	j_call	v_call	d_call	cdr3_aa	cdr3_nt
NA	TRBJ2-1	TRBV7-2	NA	CASSGWTIGEQFF	TGTGCCAGCAGCGGATGGACTATAGGTGAGCAGTTCTTC
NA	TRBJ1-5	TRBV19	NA	CASSKYSNQPQHF	TGTGCCAGTAGTAAATATAGCAATCAGCCCCAGCATTTT
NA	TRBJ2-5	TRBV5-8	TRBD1	CASSSKRGQLQETQYF	TGTGCCAGCAGCTCTAAAAGGGGACAGCTCCAAGAGACCCAGTACTTC
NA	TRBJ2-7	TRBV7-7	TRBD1	CASSPGQGAAYEQYF	TGTGCTAGCAGCCCCGGACAGGGGGCTGCCTACGAGCAGTACTTC
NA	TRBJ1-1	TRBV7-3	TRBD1	CASSLPGRAGGLLEAFF	TGTGCCAGCAGCTTACCAGGAAGGGCAGGGGGCTTACTCGAAGCTTTCTTT
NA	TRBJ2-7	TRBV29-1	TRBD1	CSVDGTGGYEQYF	TGCAGCGTTGACGGGACAGGGGGTTACGAGCAGTACTTC
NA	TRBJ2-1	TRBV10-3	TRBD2	CATETSGDEQFF	TGTGCCACGGAGACTAGCGGCGATGAGCAGTTCTTC
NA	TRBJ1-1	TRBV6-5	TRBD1	CASSLQTGVEAFF	TGTGCCAGCAGCCTGCAAACAGGGGTTGAAGCTTTCTTT
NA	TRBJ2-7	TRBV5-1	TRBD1	CASSVRDRTYEQYF	TGCGCCAGCAGCGTCCGGGACAGGACCTACGAGCAGTACTTC
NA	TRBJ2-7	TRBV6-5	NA	CASSYSTGQGRYEQYF	TGTGCCAGCAGTTACTCGACCGGGCAGGGACGATACGAGCAGTACTTC
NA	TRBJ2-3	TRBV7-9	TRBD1	CASSRSGGDTQYF	TGTGCCAGCAGTCGCTCAGGGGGTGATACGCAGTATTTT
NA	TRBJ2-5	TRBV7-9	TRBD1	CASSPETGRETQYF	TGTGCCAGCAGCCCCGAGACAGGGCGGGAGACCCAGTACTTC
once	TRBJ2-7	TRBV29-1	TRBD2	CSAAGLAGEQYF	TGCAGCGCCGCGGGACTAGCGGGCGAGCAGTACTTC
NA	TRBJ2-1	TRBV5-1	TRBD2	CASSLARTSSDEQFF	TGCGCCAGCAGCTTGGCACGGACTAGTTCCGATGAGCAGTTCTTC
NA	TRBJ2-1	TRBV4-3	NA	CASSQEVGSAPGNEQFF	TGCGCCAGCAGCCAAGAGGTAGGGTCAGCCCCAGGCAATGAGCAGTTCTTC
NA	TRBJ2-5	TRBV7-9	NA	CASSLRGYQETQYF	TGTGCCAGCAGCTTACGGGGATACCAAGAGACCCAGTACTTC
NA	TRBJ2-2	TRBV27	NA	CASSLGTGELFF	TGTGCCAGCAGTTTAGGTACCGGGGAGCTGTTTTTT